This TCR beta chain stems from a study of regulatory T cells in long-lasting Graves disease (dated by TCRdb to about 2021). About the investigation overall: Newly diagnosed Graves' disease patients had taken antithyroid drugs for less than 3 months. A total of about 35 samples underwent TCR sequencing, from about 13 patients with persistent Graves' disease and 20 patients with newly diagnosed Graves' disease. Patients with persistent Graves' disease were compared with patients with newly diagnosed Graves' disease using TCR sequencing and RNA sequencing of peripheral blood. The study took place in China and was registered as a clinical trial.

For this clonotype: What this receptor recognizes is not known. Base qualities are not at hand, and no much larger clone is one base apart.

Results the study describes overall, beyond this receptor: A larger number of public clonotypes was shared among persistent patients (approximately 3,000) than among newly diagnosed patients (roughly 980). As a limitation, the authors acknowledged that the small sample size may reduce accuracy. Sequencing and analysis were limited to the TCR beta chain. TRBV28, TRBJ1-2 and TRBJ2-5 were preferentially used in persistent disease, while TRBV20-1 and TRBJ2-1 were favored in newly diagnosed disease. Because the primary lesion, thyroid tissue, could not be accessed, the study looked at peripheral blood alone. Compared with newly diagnosed patients, persistent Graves' disease patients had lower TCR Shannon entropy and fewer highly expanded clones, which suggests clonal expansion.

This sample's time point label indicates: newly diagnosed GD, antithyroid drugs for less than 3 months. For both TCR sequencing and RNA sequencing, RNA was extracted from PBMCs using TRIzol. The diagnosis of Graves' disease followed American Thyroid Association guidelines. Patients for the study were recruited at an endocrinology department in Xi'an, China. Each patient gave 8.5 to 9.5 milliliters of peripheral blood, collected in an EDTA anticoagulant tube. PBMCs were isolated by Ficoll Paque Plus density gradient separation without further T cell sorting. An Agilent 2100 Bioanalyzer and agarose gel were used to assess RNA quality, and a NanoDrop 2000 was used to measure RNA concentration. Sequences GTSNPN (CDR1) and SVGIG (CDR2) are obtained from the germline V gene (reference sequence). V is cut by 0 bases and J by 7 bases, and the space between the germline ends is 13 bases. From the cysteine up to the phenylalanine, the CDR3 has a length of 14 residues. Of the read, only the CDR3 DNA is kept; its 42 bases are in frame from base 1.

Libraries were prepared through multiplex PCR. The reads were generated on an Illumina HiSeq 4000. iRepertoire HTBI primers and Arm-PCR amplification of CDR3 regions were used to construct TCR beta libraries. Before sequencing, the PCR products went through gel purification. Regarding the original processing steps: Gene usage analysis of CDR3 amino acid clonotypes used the approximately 62 TRBV and 14 TRBJ segments found across samples. COPE and FqMerger were used to merge the filtered high-quality paired reads into contigs. Contigs were aligned with BLAST to IMGT TRBV, TRBD and TRBJ reference genes, and CDR3 was defined per IMGT. Any clonotype with a frequency above 0.1% was counted as a highly expanded clone. Shannon entropy was used to measure repertoire diversity, and the Gini coefficient was used to measure V-J evenness. A clonotype found in more than one individual was treated as public. The public reads were quality trimmed at Q25 with fastp and then assembled into clones with MiXCR by TCRdb, keeping productive beta chains. Rows merge per CDR3 protein into single entries with the most common DNA and genes. TCRdb's processing, not the authors', yielded these V and J calls. The sample table records some 500,000 distinct CDR3 sequences; around 15% of these occur just once. More than 20% of the sample is held by the ten biggest clonotypes.

The same data also contributed to another study, on T cells in Graves' hyperthyroidism and ophthalmopathy. As the second study states: Stable Graves' hyperthyroidism was defined as no progression to ophthalmopathy during 18 months of follow-up. Hyperthyroidism patients were aged 18 to 65 years and newly diagnosed, with disease duration of less than 2 months. Any patient with an uncontrolled infection, another autoimmune disease, pregnancy or lactation was excluded. Diagnoses were based on clinical symptoms, serum thyroxine and TRAb, thyroid ultrasound and orbital computed tomography. The TCR CDR3 was subjected to a first round of RT-PCR using the HTBI primer set and the Qiagen OneStep RT-PCR kit. Blood samples also contained most of the expanded thyroid clonotypes (frequency above 0.001), which suggests that blood repertoires may reflect thyroid immune responses. A model built on a 13 V-J signature distinguished ophthalmopathy from stable hyperthyroidism, reaching approximately 89% sensitivity and about 81% specificity in cross-validation and 80%/75% in testing. In validation, the model predicted progression to ophthalmopathy with approximately 69% sensitivity and less than 75% specificity, a median of 6.5 months before onset. A discovery cohort of about a hundred patients, 43 with Graves' ophthalmopathy and over 55 with stable Graves' hyperthyroidism, was used to find distinguishing TCR V-J signatures. Whether ophthalmopathy could be predicted prospectively was tested in an independent validation cohort made up of approximately 19 hyperthyroidism patients plus 17 patients who later progressed to ophthalmopathy. The 90 or so discovery patients were randomly split 7:3 into training and test sets. Thyroid tissue and blood T-cell repertoires from about 6 Graves' hyperthyroidism patients were also compared in the study. After blood sampling, hyperthyroidism patients were treated with methimazole at a starting dose of 30 mg daily, and ophthalmopathy patients were treated with high-dose intravenous methylprednisolone. Libraries were constructed in a second round of multiplex PCR, after which size selection and purification were carried out. Libraries were sequenced paired-end with 100 bp reads on an Illumina HiSeq2000. SOAPnuke was used to process the raw data, removing reads that contained adapters or uncalled bases, had a mean Phred below 15, or lacked an exact match to the constant primer or identifier. High-quality paired reads were merged with COPE v1.2.5, and unique nucleotide sequences were defined as clonotypes. Clonotypes were aligned to IMGT TRBV, TRBD and TRBJ reference segments using MiTCR v1.1. The analysis included only V-J combinations with a frequency above 0.0001, which together covered approximately 99% of the repertoires. A TCS score was defined as the ratio between F50 (clonal expansion) and ExV (chaos), using BLOSUM62-based TCRdist between CDR3 peptides within each V-J. Welch's t-statistics and random forest reduced roughly 530 V-J features to 10 to 15, which were used in a naive Bayes classifier (R e1071). No statistical method was used to fix the sample size in advance, and group allocation was not hidden from the investigators. According to the paper, TCR Vbeta CDR3 sequencing was carried out on some 130 peripheral blood samples, which came from fewer than 50 ophthalmopathy, 80 or so hyperthyroidism and some 17 progressor patients.

Sequencing used peripheral blood mononuclear cells (PBMCs), obtained at new diagnosis, from a patient treated with antithyroid drugs. The sequence is built from TRBV30 and TRBJ1-5, with the D gene call left open. This TCR was sampled from a woman in her forties or fifties with Graves disease. Donor details come from another sample of the same person, matched by shared clones. Here is the DNA: TGTGCCTGGAGTGTATTGGGGATCGGGCAGCCCCAGCATTTT. It codes for CAWSVLGIGQPQHF.